This T cell receptor (beta chain) was sequenced during a study of low-dose radiotherapy and immunotherapy resistance in tumors. Whole-study context: With 1 Gy per fraction every two weeks, Cohort 2 accumulated 13 Gy across 26 weeks. Every two weeks patients got nivolumab 240 mg flat dose, plus ipilimumab 1 mg/kg every six weeks, intravenously.

With TRAV- and TRBV-specific primers, first-strand cDNA was made, covering the alpha and beta chains. TCRs were put through approximately 20 PCR cycles of amplification with Phusion. A constant-region primer and the V-primer adapter served as the primer pair. TCRdb re-called the reads through MiXCR, storing one row per CDR3 protein. The sample contains about 71,000 distinct CDR3 sequences, 31% of which appear only once. The CDR3 runs to 16 residues. Trimming removed 6 bases at V and 2 bases at J, with 19 bases between. This clonotype has a count of ten or more. Time point here: before trial treatment. Eligibility required advanced solid tumors lacking tumor-infiltrating lymphocytes.

This TCR was recovered from a female donor with ovarian cancer. The sequenced sample was PBMCs, obtained before treatment. The genes are TRBV12-3 or TRBV12-4 and TRBJ2-5, with D tentatively TRBD1 (7 bases). CDR3 in DNA: TGTGCCAGCAGCCCAATCGGGGGACAGAATCAAGAGACCCAGTACTTC. Protein product: CASSPIGGQNQETQYF.